The 5 T cell receptor beta chains below were found in one sample sequenced in a study of T cell changes during pregnancy in multiple sclerosis. Profiling relied on immunoSEQ multiplex PCR, and the TCRdb table lists in-frame clones only, not all of them. The sample comprises 25,000 to 30,000 clones, about 88% of which are singletons, and approximately 0.86% rests with the top ten. The material was CD4+ T cells from peripheral blood mononuclear cells, obtained in the second trimester of pregnancy. The receptors come from a female donor with multiple sclerosis, enrolled in a pregnancy study.

The chain links TRBV12-5 to TRBJ1-2; perhaps TRBD1 as D (5 bases). The CDR3 contains 13 residues. V lost 4 bases, J lost 1 base, and 7 bases lay in between. The germline V gene has CDR1 LGHNT and CDR2 FRNRAP. The CDR3 coding sequence is TGTGCTAGTGGTTCCGACAGTAACTATGGCTACACCTTC. Encoded protein: CASGSDSNYGYTF.

The genes are TRBV18 and TRBJ2-5; D is undetermined. Germline assignment: CDR1 KGHSH and CDR2 LQKENI. V was shortened by 3 bases and J by 7 bases, with 12 bases between the two germline ends. The CDR3 sequence is 13 residues long. The chain's CDR3 is CASSPDNPGTQYF. The CDR3 DNA is TGTGCCAGCTCACCTGACAACCCAGGGACCCAGTACTTC. The variable domain in full, with the rest retrieved from reference TRBV18 and TRBJ2-5, is NAGVMQNPRHLVRRRGQEARLRCSPMKGHSHVYWYRQLPEEGLKFMVYLQKENIIDESGMPKERFSAEFPKEGPSILRIQQVVRGDSAAYFCASSPDNPGTQYFGPGTRLLVL.

V usage is TRBV19 and J usage is TRBJ1-6, with TRBD1 matching over 7 bases. The J segment lost 7 bases and the V segment lost 3 bases, leaving 12 bases of the junction unmatched. The germline gives CDR1 LNHDA, CDR2 SQIVND (reference sequence). The CDR3 has 17 residues. The CDR3 loop is CASSIDYRGKGNSPLHF. The CDR3 DNA reads TGTGCCAGTAGTATCGACTACAGGGGAAAGGGGAATTCACCCCTCCACTTT.

This chain links TRBV2 with TRBJ2-1; D is possibly TRBD2 (6 bases). The germline V gene encodes CDR1 SNHLY and CDR2 FYNNEI. This CDR3 comprises 11 residues. V was clipped by 6 bases and J by 12 bases, with 12 bases between them. The CDR3 nucleotides read TGTGCCAGCAGCCTCCGACTAGGGCAGTTCTTC. Amino acids: CASSLRLGQFF.

This CDR3 reads CASSEFLISPSGYNSPLHF. The CDR3 DNA reads as TGTGCCAGCAGTGAATTTCTGATCAGTCCTAGCGGATATAATTCACCCCTCCACTTT. This rearrangement joins TRBV6-1 to TRBJ1-6; no clear D. Trimming removed 2 bases at V and 4 bases at J, with 21 bases between. From germline, CDR1 is MNHNS and CDR2 SASEGT. This CDR3 has 19 residues.